Presented here are 12 T cell receptor beta chains from one specimen sequenced in a study of regulatory T cells in long-lasting Graves disease. Library construction for TCR beta used iRepertoire HTBI primers and Arm-PCR of CDR3 regions. Each CDR3 protein gets one entry after TCRdb re-called the multiplex PCR reads with MiXCR. The sample has roughly 420,000 distinct CDR3 sequences, roughly 15% seen once; the top ten hold around a sixth. The time point was: newly diagnosed GD, antithyroid drugs for less than 3 months. There was RNA extracted from PBMCs, and the TCR library was made from it. This sample also appeared in a second study, on T cells in Graves' hyperthyroidism and ophthalmopathy.

The sample here was peripheral blood mononuclear cells (PBMCs), taken at new diagnosis, from a patient treated with antithyroid drugs. The source of these receptors is a woman aged 45-65 years with Graves disease.

The genes are TRBV7-2 and TRBJ2-7, with D perhaps assigned TRBD1 or TRBD2 (5 bases each). CDR3 length: 14 residues. Deletions cut 5 bases from V and 2 bases from J, with 13 bases between. The germline CDR1 and CDR2 sequences are SGHTA and FQGNSA. CDR3 sequence reads: CASSGTRGAYEQYF. The DNA of the CDR3 is TGTGCCAGCAGCGGAACTAGGGGTGCCTACGAGCAGTACTTC.

This clonotype was seen more than once but under ten times. This rearrangement joins TRBV5-1 to TRBJ2-5; TRBD2 is a possible D gene (5 bases). V was clipped by 4 bases and J by 2 bases, with 18 bases between them. CDR3 size: 16 residues. Germline V lookup: CDR1 SGHRS, CDR2 YFSETQ. In nucleotides, the CDR3 is TGCGCCAGCAGCCGACTGGCGGGTCCCTCGCAAGAGACCCAGTACTTC. It encodes CASSRLAGPSQETQYF.

This clonotype was seen a handful of times. The chain carries TRBV7-9 and TRBJ1-6, with D perhaps TRBD1 (5 bases). The CDR3 extends over 18 amino acids. Trimming removed 1 base at V and 0 bases at J, with 13 bases between. Germline V gene lookup returns CDR1 SEHNR and CDR2 FQNEAQ (reference sequence). For the CDR3, the DNA is TGTGCCAGCAGCTTAGTTGCAGGGATTAGCTCCTATAATTCACCCCTCCACTTT. It specifies CASSLVAGISSYNSPLHF.

J is TRBJ1-4 and V is TRBV6-5; D call uncertain. The CDR3 contains 14 residues. Trimming removed 2 bases at V and 8 bases at J, with 12 bases between. Germline V gene sequence: CDR1 MNHEY, CDR2 SVGAGI. CDR3 nucleotide sequence: TGTGCCAGCAGTTACAATTCGGGGAAGGAAAAACTGTTTTTT. This translates into CASSYNSGKEKLFF.

This clonotype showed up many times. This sequence joins TRBV28 and TRBJ2-1; D may be TRBD2 (6 bases). The length of the CDR3 is 14 residues. Trimming shortened V by 3 bases and J by 10 bases, and 16 bases separated the two germline ends. Germline CDR1 and CDR2: MDHEN and SYDVKM. CDR3 amino acids: CASSFSSGWEEQFF. In DNA form, the CDR3 reads TGTGCCAGCAGTTTTTCGAGCGGGTGGGAGGAGCAGTTCTTC.

This clonotype was seen ten or more times. This chain links TRBV7-2 with TRBJ2-3; D ambiguous. V lost 5 bases to trimming and J lost 4 bases, with 7 bases between them. The CDR3 sequence is 12 residues long. Germline CDR1 is SGHTA and CDR2 is FQGNSA. As DNA, the CDR3 is TGTGCCAGCAGCATCTATTCAGATACGCAGTATTTT. Protein sequence: CASSIYSDTQYF.

A single count supports this clonotype. Given a much more abundant clone one base away, this may be a read error. The V and J genes are TRBV5-1 and TRBJ2-7; perhaps TRBD2 as D (6 bases). The CDR3 loop spans 14 amino acids. CDR1 SGHRS and CDR2 YFSETQ come from the germline V gene. CDR3 in DNA: TGTGCCAGCAGCTGGGGGGAGGAGTCCTACGAGCAGTACTTC. Residues: CASSWGEESYEQYF.

There are many counts of this clonotype. V usage is TRBV12-3 or TRBV12-4 and J usage is TRBJ2-3; possibly TRBD1 or TRBD2 for D (5 bases each). V was cut by 4 bases and J by 0 bases, with 11 bases left in between. CDR3 length: 15 amino acids. CDR3 region: CASSSSGTSTDTQYF. CDR3 in DNA: TGTGCCAGCAGTTCCTCCGGGACCAGCACAGATACGCAGTATTTT.

The V call is TRBV5-1, the J call TRBJ2-5, with 7 bases matching TRBD1. The CDR3 contains 14 residues. Germline V gene data show CDR1 as SGHRS and CDR2 as YFSETQ. V trimming: 7 bases; J trimming: 5 bases; junction bases outside the gene matches: 11. The CDR3 protein is CASPTGQSRETQYF. The CDR3 DNA reads TGCGCCAGCCCTACGGGACAGTCTAGGGAGACCCAGTACTTC.

Many counts were recorded for this clonotype. The chain links TRBV25-1 to TRBJ2-1; 10 bases are shared with TRBD2. The J segment lost 2 bases and the V segment lost 5 bases, leaving 12 bases of the junction unmatched. There are 18 residues in the CDR3. Germline loops: CDR1 MGHDK, CDR2 SYGVNS. CDR3 DNA: TGTGCCAGCAGTCCCCCCACCGGGACTAGCGAGACCTACAATGAGCAGTTCTTC. Translation gives CASSPPTGTSETYNEQFF.

V gene TRBV20-1 combines with J gene TRBJ1-2; 9 nucleotides align to TRBD1. Germline V CDR1 and CDR2: DFQATT, SNEGSKA (reference sequence). The CDR3 has 14 residues. Trimming at V came to 1 base and at J to 4 bases, leaving 4 bases not matched to a gene. DNA for the CDR3: TGCAGTGCTAGAGCTACAGGGGGCAGCTATGGCTACACCTTC. It codes for CSARATGGSYGYTF.

This clonotype has ten or more counts. CDR3 sequence reads: CASSYPTSGKDEQFF. In DNA form, the CDR3 reads TGTGCCAGCAGCTACCCGACTAGCGGGAAGGATGAGCAGTTCTTC. The rearrangement joins TRBV28 to TRBJ2-1; TRBD2 aligns across 11 bases. The junction had 9 bases not matched to a gene; V was cut back by 6 bases and J by 8 bases. Germline lookup yields CDR1 MDHEN and CDR2 SYDVKM. CDR3 length: 15 residues.